The entry below gives a single T cell receptor (beta chain) sequence along with its context. Its antigen is unidentified. At deep level, the assay was performed. Evenly divided among several immunoSEQ plates was the genomic DNA of each subset. Authors' data handling: There were no quality scores in the junction-only immunoSEQ sequences, so filtering differed. Profiling relied on immunoSEQ multiplex PCR, and the TCRdb table lists in-frame clones only, not all of them. V and J calls and clone size are copied from that table; D and trimming were computed from the DNA. This table holds 650,000 to 800,000 clones, roughly 72% found once. The V end lost 4 bases, the J end lost 11 bases, and 18 bases lay between the germline ends. The CDR3 has 14 amino acids. CDR1 LNHDA and CDR2 SQIVND come from the germline V gene (reference sequence). These data originate in a study of shared clonotypes between healthy human individuals.

Study-level findings and limits: Investigators expected sequencing depth to affect clonotype sharing among donors.

The chain employs TRBV19 and TRBJ1-5; D is possibly TRBD1 (5 bases). The origin of this receptor is a woman aged 25 to 39 in good health. What was sequenced was memory CD4+ T cells sorted from blood. Described subset: CD45RA-negative fraction. The CDR3: CASSTGVTSEAQHF. The CDR3 coding sequence is TGTGCCAGTAGTACGGGGGTAACTTCGGAGGCCCAGCATTTT.